The sequence of this T cell receptor (beta chain) was determined in a study of T cells in Graves' hyperthyroidism and ophthalmopathy (dated by TCRdb to between 2017 and 2020). For the wider study: Peripheral blood samples were taken at initial diagnosis, before any treatment was given. In addition, the study compared T-cell repertoires in thyroid tissue and in blood from a handful of Graves' hyperthyroidism patients. To identify distinguishing TCR V-J signatures, a discovery cohort of about a hundred patients was used, comprising 40 to 45 with Graves' ophthalmopathy and 57 with stable Graves' hyperthyroidism. The 100 discovery patients were randomly split 7:3 into training and test sets. After sampling, hyperthyroidism patients received methimazole starting at 30 mg daily, and ophthalmopathy patients received high-dose intravenous methylprednisolone. The paper reports TCR Vbeta CDR3 sequencing of some 140 peripheral blood samples: under 45 ophthalmopathy, roughly 74 hyperthyroidism and approximately 17 progressor patients. An independent validation cohort of under 20 hyperthyroidism patients and more than 15 patients who later progressed to ophthalmopathy tested prospective prediction of ophthalmopathy. General findings and caveats noted by the study authors: In cross-validation, a model built on a 13 V-J signature told ophthalmopathy apart from stable hyperthyroidism with less than 90% sensitivity and roughly 81% specificity, and in testing the same model reached 80%/75%. Most expanded thyroid clonotypes (frequency above 0.001) were also found in blood, which suggests that blood repertoires may mirror thyroid immune responses. No statistical method was used to set the sample size in advance, and investigators knew the group allocation. In validation, the model predicted progression to ophthalmopathy with around 71% sensitivity and around 72% specificity, a median of 6.5 months before onset.

This clonotype was detected ten times or more. Its antigen specificity is not known. Base qualities are not recorded, but no much larger clone differs from it by a single base. TCR beta CDR3 regions were amplified from RNA transcripts. The TCR CDR3 was subjected to a first round of RT-PCR using the HTBI primer set and the Qiagen OneStep RT-PCR kit. Libraries were constructed in a second round of multiplex PCR, after which size selection and purification were carried out. Sequencing of the libraries was done on an Illumina HiSeq2000 using paired-end 100 bp reads. The original methods were these. SOAPnuke was used to process the raw data, removing reads that contained adapters or uncalled bases, had a mean Phred below 15, or lacked an exact match to the constant primer or identifier. COPE v1.2.5 was used to merge the high-quality paired reads, and each unique nucleotide sequence was defined as a clonotype. Clonotypes were aligned to IMGT TRBV, TRBD and TRBJ reference segments using MiTCR v1.1. The analysis was restricted to V-J combinations with a frequency above 0.0001, which together covered 99% to 99.2% of the repertoires. The TCS score was defined as the ratio of F50 (clonal expansion) to E x V (chaos), calculated using BLOSUM62-based TCRdist between CDR3 peptides within each V-J. Welch's t-statistics and random forest reduced some 510 V-J features to some 14, which were used in a naive Bayes classifier (R e1071). The similarity between thyroid and blood repertoires was quantified using the Morisita-Horn index. In-frame beta chains were kept once TCRdb had trimmed the public reads at Q25 with fastp and called clones with MiXCR. Under each unique CDR3 protein, matching rows form one entry showing the most common genes and DNA. The V and J calls here are based on TCRdb, not the publication. Counted in this sample were around 100,000 distinct CDR3 sequences; about 50% of them appeared once. Jointly, the top ten make up about 26% of the sample.

V loses 1 base, J loses 1 base, and the germline ends lie 8 bases apart. Based on the germline V gene (reference sequence), the CDR1 and CDR2 sequences are SGHKS and YYEKEE. From the cysteine up to the phenylalanine, the CDR3 has a length of 15 residues. This entry keeps only the CDR3 DNA: 45 bases, framed from base 1. A patient counted as having stable Graves' hyperthyroidism if no progression to ophthalmopathy occurred over 18 months of follow-up. Hyperthyroidism patients were aged 18 to 65 years and newly diagnosed, with disease duration of less than 2 months. Exclusion was applied to patients with uncontrolled infections, other autoimmune diseases, pregnancy or lactation. Diagnoses were based on clinical symptoms, serum thyroxine and TRAb, thyroid ultrasound and orbital computed tomography. PBMCs were isolated from 10 ml of fresh peripheral blood by Ficoll-Paque density gradient centrifugation. Total RNA was extracted with Trizol reagent, and quality was checked on an Agilent 2100 Bioanalyzer.

The chain is made from TRBV5-5 and TRBJ2-2, with a tentative D gene TRBD2 over 6 matching bases. The sample comprised blood. This sequence originates from a man aged 40-55 years with Graves' hyperthyroidism. The DNA sequence is TGTGCCAGCAGCTTGAGGGGACTGAACACCGGGGAGCTGTTTTTT. Its protein product is CASSLRGLNTGELFF.